The next 6 T cell receptor beta chains were all read from a single sample in a study of blood T cell repertoires in COVID-19 (dated by TCRdb to the early 2020s). Library preparation employed the immunoSEQ multiplex PCR assay. In its TCRdb copy, this immuneACCESS table keeps in-frame sequences only and misses some clones. Where compared with another copy, unresolved V genes explain less than half of these, and the others have no known cause. Recorded for this sample are about 300,000 clones; 70% to 90% of them occurred a single time. The ten top clones hold around 1.4% of the sample. What was sequenced was peripheral blood. These receptors came from a man aged 65 to 85 with acute or convalescent COVID-19.

The rearrangement uses TRBV9 and TRBJ1-1; tentatively, D is TRBD1 (6 bases). V was trimmed by 0 bases and J by 0 bases, leaving 6 bases between them. Germline CDR1 and CDR2: SGDLS and YYNGEE. CDR3 length equals 14 residues. The CDR3 loop reads CASSVGQVNTEAFF. CDR3 coding DNA: TGTGCCAGCAGCGTAGGACAGGTGAACACTGAAGCTTTCTTT.

This clone was detected only a few times. The J gene is TRBJ1-2, the V gene TRBV9, with D uncertain. The CDR3 consists of 12 residues. The V end was cut by 5 bases, the J end by 1 base, with 6 bases between. The germline V gene has CDR1 SGDLS and CDR2 YYNGEE. The CDR3 sequence is CASSLSNYGYTF. CDR3 in DNA: TGTGCCAGCAGTCTTAGTAACTATGGCTACACCTTC.

The chain uses TRBV28 and TRBJ1-4; 9 nucleotides match TRBD1. This CDR3 spans 14 amino acids. Germline V gives CDR1 MDHEN, CDR2 SYDVKM. Trimming at V came to 7 bases and at J to 5 bases, leaving 5 bases not matched to a gene. Written as DNA, the CDR3 is TGTGCCAGCACATCCGGGACAGGGAATGAAAAACTGTTTTTT. It encodes CASTSGTGNEKLFF.

The chain carries TRBV30 and TRBJ1-2; 8 bases are shared with TRBD1. The trim removed 4 bases at V and 5 bases at J, leaving 9 bases unmatched. Germline assignment: CDR1 GTSNPN and CDR2 SVGIG (reference sequence). The CDR3 consists of 14 residues. The CDR3 bases are TGTGCCTGGACCCCCAGGGGGCCAAATTATGGCTACACCTTC. Translated, it gives CAWTPRGPNYGYTF.

The chain joins TRBV29-1 to TRBJ1-5, with TRBD1 matching 7 bases. The germline V gene has CDR1 SQVTM and CDR2 ANQGSEA. V trimming: 7 bases; J trimming: 3 bases; junction bases outside the gene matches: 6. This CDR3 spans 13 amino acids. The CDR3 loop is CSAVTGYNQPQHF. The CDR3 coding sequence is TGCAGCGCCGTGACAGGGTACAATCAGCCCCAGCATTTT.

The rearrangement links TRBV3-1 (or the pseudogene TRBV3-2) to TRBJ2-1; 11 bases map to TRBD2. The CDR3 has 15 amino acids. Unmatched junction bases numbered 3, after V lost 4 bases and J lost 4 bases. Per germline, CDR1 LGHDT and CDR2 YNNKEL (reference sequence). The CDR3 loop reads CASSPTSGDYNEQFF. The CDR3 region has the DNA TGTGCCAGCAGCCCGACTAGCGGGGATTACAATGAGCAGTTCTTC.